This T cell receptor beta chain derives from a study of beta chain features in type 1 diabetes. The study, taken as a whole, reports: Sampled from patients, naive, central memory and Treg TCRB repertoires appeared more similar than those sampled from healthy donors. Insertions were fewer and deletions more numerous at VDJ junctions in type 1 diabetes patients. Moderately but significantly shorter TCRB CDR3s were found in Type 1 diabetes patients in all four CD4+ subsets. Researchers caution that PCR might favor shorter templates, equally among patients and controls.

Expressed TCRB transcripts were sequenced, since all the RNA that had been isolated was reverse transcribed. For naive, central memory and regulatory T cell samples, reads averaged around 3.8 million. TCRdb's copy holds only in-frame clones and misses some; the assay was immunoSEQ multiplex PCR. The sample includes 100,000 to 150,000 clones, 9% of them seen just once. This clone was detected only a few times. Its target is not known. The sequenced material came from central memory CD4+ T cells from blood. The TCR comes from a man aged 25 to 40 with type 1 diabetes.

The CDR3 spells CASSLRGPSNYGYTF. Here the CDR3 DNA reads TGCGCCAGCAGCCTTCGAGGGCCCAGTAACTATGGCTACACCTTC. V usage is TRBV4-1 and J usage is TRBJ1-2; no definite D call. Germline CDR1 is MGHRA and CDR2 is YSYEKL. Trimming pared 4 bases from V and 1 base from J, leaving 13 bases between. The CDR3 length is 15 residues.